A selection of T cell receptor beta chains follows, all from one sample in a study of PD-L1 blockade in urothelial cancer. TCRdb's copy holds only in-frame clones and misses some; the assay was immunoSEQ multiplex PCR. The table lists some 22,000 clones, roughly 89% of them singletons. Material: PBMCs, obtained around atezolizumab (anti-PD-L1) treatment. These receptors all come from a woman aged 55-69 years with urothelial cancer. Both conserved end residues are part of each CDR3. D genes are given only for firm matches. Only part of the rows carry a size: once, few, many, or a class if the clone is expanded.

v_call,clone_size,d_call,j_call,cdr3_nt,cdr3_aa
TRBV28,NA,TRBD2,TRBJ2-3,TGTGCCAGCAGTGCACGGACTAGCGGGACTAGCACAGATACGCAGTATTTT,CASSARTSGTSTDTQYF
TRBV10-3,NA,TRBD1,TRBJ2-7,TGTGCCATCAGGACGGGACAGGGGATCTACGAGCAGTACTTC,CAIRTGQGIYEQYF
TRBV6-5,NA,NA,TRBJ2-1,TGTGCCAGCAGTTACGGGACATCCTACAATGAGCAGTTCTTC,CASSYGTSYNEQFF
TRBV9,NA,TRBD2,TRBJ2-3,TGTGCCAGCAGCTCCCGACTAGCGGGCCCAACAGATACGCAGTATTTT,CASSSRLAGPTDTQYF
TRBV5-3,NA,NA,TRBJ2-5,TGTGCCAGACCAACGACAGACAACCTGCGGGGTGTGACCCAGTACTTC,CARPTTDNLRGVTQYF
TRBV28,NA,NA,TRBJ1-1,TGTGCCAGCAGTTCACCCCCTGACAGTCGGAACACTGAAGCTTTCTTT,CASSSPPDSRNTEAFF
TRBV6-1,NA,NA,TRBJ2-2,TGTGCCAGCAGCTTAAATAGCGACGCCGGGGAGCTGTTTTTT,CASSLNSDAGELFF
TRBV7-9,NA,TRBD2,TRBJ2-1,TGTGCCAGCAGCCCAACCTTTAGCGGGAGTGCGTACAATGAGCAGTTCTTC,CASSPTFSGSAYNEQFF
TRBV11-2,NA,TRBD1,TRBJ1-1,TGTGCCAGCAGCCGAACGACAGGGGCATACACTGAAGCTTTCTTT,CASSRTTGAYTEAFF
TRBV20-1,NA,NA,TRBJ1-5,TGCAGTGCTAGCAGGGATCAGCCCCAGCATTTT,CSASRDQPQHF
TRBV7-2,NA,NA,TRBJ2-2,TGTGCCAGCAGCTTTAGGACTACCACCGGGGAGCTGTTTTTT,CASSFRTTTGELFF
TRBV6-6,NA,NA,TRBJ2-1,TGTGCCAGCAGCCCTAATGGAGTTTACAATGAGCAGTTCTTC,CASSPNGVYNEQFF
TRBV27,NA,TRBD1,TRBJ2-5,TGTGCCAGCAGTGAGAGGACAGGCCGGGGTGGGACCCAGTACTTC,CASSERTGRGGTQYF
TRBV18,NA,TRBD2,TRBJ2-2,TGTGCCAGCTCACCACTAGCGGGAGCGGGCACCGGGGAGCTGTTTTTT,CASSPLAGAGTGELFF
TRBV7-2,NA,TRBD1,TRBJ2-2,TGTGCCAGCAGGGGACAGCTCACCGGGGAGCTGTTTTTT,CASRGQLTGELFF
TRBV7-9,NA,TRBD2,TRBJ2-1,TGTGCCAGCAGCTTAGTTAGGACTAGTTTCGATGAGCAGTTCTTC,CASSLVRTSFDEQFF
TRBV6-6,NA,TRBD2,TRBJ2-3,TGTGCCAGCAGCACATGGACTAGCGGGAGCAGAGATACGCAGTATTTT,CASSTWTSGSRDTQYF
TRBV9,NA,TRBD1,TRBJ1-1,TGTGCCAGCAGCTTCTCGACAGGGGGCACTGAAGCTTTCTTT,CASSFSTGGTEAFF
TRBV19,once,TRBD1,TRBJ2-1,TGTGCCAGTAGGGCCGGGACAGGGACGAATGAGCAGTTCTTC,CASRAGTGTNEQFF
TRBV4-1,NA,NA,TRBJ2-1,TGCGCCAGCAACCAAAGCGAGGCCATAGGCTACAATGAGCAGTTCTTC,CASNQSEAIGYNEQFF
TRBV2,NA,NA,TRBJ2-3,TGTGCCAGCAGTGGGCTCCAGGGGGGTTTGAGCACAGATACGCAGTATTTT,CASSGLQGGLSTDTQYF
TRBV7-9,NA,NA,TRBJ1-5,TGTGCCAGCAGCTTAGGAGGATCTCAGCCCCAGCATTTT,CASSLGGSQPQHF
TRBV5-1,NA,TRBD1,TRBJ1-1,TGCGCCAGCAGCTTGGCCGGGACAGGGCCGAACACTGAAGCTTTCTTT,CASSLAGTGPNTEAFF
TRBV13,NA,NA,TRBJ1-3,TGTGCCAGCAGCTTGGGCACCACTTCTGGAAACACCATATATTTT,CASSLGTTSGNTIYF
TRBV20-1,NA,NA,TRBJ2-1,TGCAGTGCTAGACGCTACAATGAGCAGTTCTTC,CSARRYNEQFF
TRBV19,NA,NA,TRBJ2-2,TGTGCCAGTAGTATAGCGACTAGGCAGGTTCGGGAGCTGTTTTTT,CASSIATRQVRELFF
TRBV6-1,NA,NA,TRBJ1-2,TGTGCCAGCAGTAAACGGGGGGGAGACAACTATGGCTACACCTTC,CASSKRGGDNYGYTF
TRBV28,NA,NA,TRBJ1-3,TGTGCCAGCAGTTTCCTCCGCCTGAACAGGGTTGGAAACACCATATATTTT,CASSFLRLNRVGNTIYF
TRBV27,NA,NA,TRBJ1-1,TGTGCCAGCAGTTTAAGTGGAGGACTCATGAACACTGAAGCTTTCTTT,CASSLSGGLMNTEAFF
TRBV18,once,TRBD2,TRBJ2-3,TGTGCCAGCTCTCACGCGGGGGGCCCCACAGATACGCAGTATTTT,CASSHAGGPTDTQYF
TRBV5-4,NA,TRBD2,TRBJ2-3,TGTGCCAGCAGCACTCGACTAGCAACAGATACGCAGTATTTT,CASSTRLATDTQYF
TRBV9,NA,TRBD1,TRBJ1-1,TGTGCCAGCAGCGCCCCTACAGGGGGCACTGAAGCTTTCTTT,CASSAPTGGTEAFF
TRBV15,NA,NA,TRBJ2-5,TGTGCCACCAGCAGATTACAGGTGGACGTAGGGGCCCAGTACTTC,CATSRLQVDVGAQYF
TRBV27,NA,TRBD2,TRBJ2-1,TGTGCCAGCAGTTTCGGGACTAGCGGGAGTGCTGAGCAGTTCTTC,CASSFGTSGSAEQFF
TRBV7-9,NA,NA,TRBJ2-2,TGTGCCAGCGAGGCCCGGCGGCAGACGAACACCGGGGAGCTGTTTTTT,CASEARRQTNTGELFF
TRBV2,NA,TRBD1,TRBJ1-2,TGTGCCAGCAGTGAAAACAGGGGGAAGGGCTACACCTTC,CASSENRGKGYTF
TRBV7-2,NA,TRBD2,TRBJ2-5,TGTGCCAGCAGCCCTCCTGGACTAGCGGGAGGGGGAGAGACCCAGTACTTC,CASSPPGLAGGGETQYF
TRBV18,NA,TRBD1,TRBJ2-1,TGTGCCAGCTCACCACCGGGACAGCTCACCTACAATGAGCAGTTCTTC,CASSPPGQLTYNEQFF
TRBV28,once,TRBD2,TRBJ2-7,TGTGCCAGCAGTTTGGCGGGAGGGCCAACGAGCGAGCAGTACTTC,CASSLAGGPTSEQYF
TRBV5-6,NA,TRBD1,TRBJ1-5,TGTGCCAGCAGTCCCGGGACAGCCGCTGATCAGCCCCAGCATTTT,CASSPGTAADQPQHF
TRBV2,NA,NA,TRBJ2-1,TGTGCCAGCAGTGTGTATTCCTACAATGAGCAGTTCTTC,CASSVYSYNEQFF
TRBV19,NA,NA,TRBJ2-2,TGTGCCAGTAACGCGGGCGCCGGGGAGCTGTTTTTT,CASNAGAGELFF
TRBV7-3,NA,TRBD1,TRBJ2-1,TGTGCCAGCAGCCAATCCTCGGACAGGGGGCCCGGTGAGCAGTTCTTC,CASSQSSDRGPGEQFF
TRBV5-6,NA,NA,TRBJ2-2,TGTGCCAGCAGCGGGAGAGGCGAGACCGGGGAGCTGTTTTTT,CASSGRGETGELFF
TRBV6-1,NA,TRBD2,TRBJ2-7,TGTGCCAGCAGTGAAGAGAAATGGGCGGGAGTCCCATACGAGCAGTACTTC,CASSEEKWAGVPYEQYF
TRBV7-9,NA,NA,TRBJ1-2,TGTGCCAGCAGCCGATTAGCGGGGGTTGGCGGCTACACCTTC,CASSRLAGVGGYTF
TRBV7-2,NA,TRBD2,TRBJ2-5,TGTGCCAGCAGCTACCGGACTAGCTTGGAGACCCAGTACTTC,CASSYRTSLETQYF
TRBV5-1,NA,TRBD1,TRBJ1-1,TGCGCCAGCAGACAGGGGGCCACTGAAGCTTTCTTT,CASRQGATEAFF
TRBV4-3,NA,TRBD2,TRBJ2-3,TGCGCCAGCAGCCAAGGGACTAGCGGGAGCACAGATACGCAGTATTTT,CASSQGTSGSTDTQYF
TRBV7-2,once,NA,TRBJ2-2,TGTGCCAGCAGCAATCCTTTATCGAGCCTCAGGGGAACCGGGGAGCTGTTTTTT,CASSNPLSSLRGTGELFF
TRBV27,NA,TRBD1,TRBJ1-1,TGTGCCAGCAGTTTTCGACCCCCGGGACAGGGGGTCATGCGGAACACTGAAGCTTTCTTT,CASSFRPPGQGVMRNTEAFF
TRBV11-2,NA,NA,TRBJ1-2,TGTGCCAGCAGCTTGGGAGGGGGTAATCCTTTTAACTACACCTTC,CASSLGGGNPFNYTF